Below, 18 T cell receptor beta chains from the same sample are listed, as sequenced in a study of shared clonotypes between healthy human individuals. TCRdb keeps only in-frame clones here, not all; method: immunoSEQ multiplex PCR. The sample includes about 2.3 million clones, 92% seen only once; the top ten take 0.3% to 0.4%. The sample was naive CD4+ T cells from PBMCs. The subset denotes: CD45RA+ positively selected. The origin of the receptors is a man aged 18 to 30 in good health. Some clones in this sample may be carry-over from other donors' samples.

This sequence joins TRBV7-9 and TRBJ1-2, with D unresolved. Trimming took off 2 bases at V and 3 bases at J, with 10 bases between the two ends. Germline V gene sequence: CDR1 SEHNR, CDR2 FQNEAQ (reference sequence). The CDR3 consists of 14 residues. CDR3: CASSLFAADYGYTF. The DNA for the CDR3 is TGTGCCAGCAGCTTATTTGCAGCAGACTATGGCTACACCTTC.

This clone showed up just once. The CDR3 loop is CASSPRTGAGNQPQHF. Here the CDR3 DNA reads TGTGCCAGCAGCCCTCGGACAGGGGCGGGCAATCAGCCCCAGCATTTT. The rearrangement uses TRBV7-8 and TRBJ1-5; 9 bases line up with TRBD1. The CDR3 extends over 16 amino acids. V shed 5 bases, J shed 2 bases, and the junction held 7 bases outside the gene matches. Germline-derived CDR1 and CDR2 are SGHVS and FQNEAQ.

The chain combines TRBV7-8 with TRBJ2-3, with unresolved D. V lost 4 bases and J lost 1, with 9 bases in between. The CDR3 sequence is 14 residues long. The germline V gene encodes CDR1 SGHVS and CDR2 FQNEAQ. The CDR3 coding sequence is TGTGCCAGCAGCTGGAATGCGGGCACAGATACGCAGTATTTT. It codes for CASSWNAGTDTQYF.

The chain joins TRBV10-3 to TRBJ2-4, with D uncertain. The CDR3 contains 15 residues. Trimming removed 4 bases from V and 3 bases from J, with 13 bases in between. Germline V gene data show CDR1 as ENHRY and CDR2 as SYGVKD. The DNA of the CDR3 is TGTGCCATCAGTGCCGGATCATGGGACAAAAACATTCAGTACTTC. It specifies CAISAGSWDKNIQYF.

The V and J genes are TRBV19 and TRBJ1-3, with 8 bases lining up with TRBD1. CDR3 length equals 15 residues. Germline loops: CDR1 LNHDA, CDR2 SQIVND (reference sequence). V trimming: 3 bases; J trimming: 3 bases; junction bases outside the gene matches: 4. The CDR3 coding sequence is TGTGCCAGTAGTATCGGCAGGGGGCTTGGAAACACCATATATTTT. It specifies CASSIGRGLGNTIYF.

The J gene is TRBJ1-2, the V gene TRBV28; TRBD1 matches at 8 bases. V gave up 6 bases and J gave up 8 bases; unmatched junction bases: 20. Germline-derived CDR1 and CDR2 are MDHEN and SYDVKM. The CDR3 covers 17 residues. The CDR3 DNA sequence: TGTGCCAGCAGCCCTCCTGGCAGGGGGCTCGTGTTGGGAGGCTACACCTTC. Its translation: CASSPPGRGLVLGGYTF.

The rearrangement joins TRBV19 to TRBJ2-5; D is perhaps TRBD2 (5 bases). The germline V gene has CDR1 LNHDA and CDR2 SQIVND (reference sequence). The CDR3 loop spans 12 amino acids. V was shortened by 4 bases and J by 9 bases, with 12 bases between the two germline ends. CDR3 in amino acids: CASSTLGMAQYF. CDR3 sequence (DNA): TGTGCCAGTAGTACCCTCGGGATGGCCCAGTACTTC.

The genes are TRBV6-1 and TRBJ2-5; D not certain. V gave up 7 bases and J gave up 5 bases, with 17 bases separating them. CDR3 length: 14 amino acids. Germline CDR1 and CDR2: MNHNS and SASEGT. The CDR3 here is CASKGWKSKETQYF. The CDR3 nucleotides are TGTGCCAGCAAAGGTTGGAAGTCTAAGGAGACCCAGTACTTC.

The chain carries TRBV5-1 and TRBJ2-2; weak D call: TRBD2 (7 bases). V was pared by 0 bases and J by 4 bases, with 22 bases between. This CDR3 comprises 19 residues. The germline V gene encodes CDR1 SGHRS and CDR2 YFSETQ. The CDR3 here is CASSLGPGGADETTGELFF. CDR3 in DNA: TGCGCCAGCAGCTTGGGTCCGGGGGGCGCTGATGAAACCACCGGGGAGCTGTTTTTT.

V and J are TRBV28 and TRBJ2-1, with TRBD2 matching over 9 bases. The CDR3 contains 15 residues. CDR1 MDHEN and CDR2 SYDVKM come from the germline V gene. J gave up 7 bases and V 5 bases, and 9 bases lay outside the gene matches. The CDR3 bases are TGTGCCAGCAGTCTTAGCGGGAGAAAACAAAATGAGCAGTTCTTC. This sequence encodes CASSLSGRKQNEQFF. Full variable domain (outside the CDR3, taken from reference TRBV28 and TRBJ2-1): DVKVTQSSRYLVKRTGEKVFLECVQDMDHENMFWYRQDPGLGLRLIYFSYDVKMKEKGDIPEGYSVSREKKERFSLILESASTNQTSMYLCASSLSGRKQNEQFFGPGTRLTVL.

Worth noting for this clone: Additional DNA sequences in this sample encode the identical CDR3. The rearrangement joins TRBV5-1 to TRBJ2-3; 13 nucleotides match TRBD2. Germline assignment: CDR1 SGHRS and CDR2 YFSETQ. This CDR3 comprises 17 residues. The V segment lost 0 bases and the J segment 2 bases; nucleotides outside the gene matches: 3. Here the CDR3 reads CASSLGGTSGNTDTQYF. As DNA, the CDR3 is TGCGCCAGCAGCTTGGGCGGGACTAGCGGGAACACAGATACGCAGTATTTT.

The chain combines TRBV4-1 with TRBJ2-1, with 9 bases that match TRBD2. The CDR3 loop spans 15 amino acids. CDR1 is MGHRA and CDR2 is YSYEKL in the germline V gene. CDR3 nucleotides: TGCGCTTCTCACCCGGGACTAGCCGTAACTAATGAGCAGTTCTTC. Protein product: CASHPGLAVTNEQFF.

V usage is TRBV28 and J usage is TRBJ2-7, with D perhaps matching TRBD1 or TRBD2 (5 bases each). V lost 8 bases, J lost 5 bases, and 16 bases lay in between. The length of the CDR3 is 13 residues. In germline, CDR1 is MDHEN, CDR2 SYDVKM. The CDR3 DNA follows: TGTGCCAGCGAGAGGGGTTATGCTGACGAGCAGTACTTC. Translating gives CASERGYADEQYF.

The rearrangement links TRBV7-3 to TRBJ1-1, with D unresolved. The V end lost 5 bases, the J end lost 0 bases, and 13 bases lay between the germline ends. Germline CDR1 reads SGHTA; CDR2 reads FQGTGA. CDR3 length: 15 amino acids. The CDR3 is CASSPRVGMNTEAFF. The CDR3 coding sequence is TGTGCCAGCAGCCCTCGTGTGGGGATGAACACTGAAGCTTTCTTT.

This clone was seen only a few times. Other DNA sequences in this specimen translate into the identical CDR3. The chain has TRBV5-1 and TRBJ2-6; perhaps TRBD1 as D (5 bases). There are 15 residues in the CDR3. Germline CDR1 reads SGHRS; CDR2 reads YFSETQ. Trimming stripped 3 bases from V and 0 bases from J, with 7 bases between. This CDR3 reads CASSYDSSGANVLTF. The CDR3, as DNA: TGCGCCAGCAGCTACGACAGCTCTGGGGCCAACGTCCTGACTTTC.

This chain connects TRBV6-1 to TRBJ1-1; 9 nucleotides agree with TRBD1. V trimming: 1 base; J trimming: 11 bases; junction bases outside the gene matches: 8. The length of the CDR3 is 14 residues. Germline loops: CDR1 MNHNS, CDR2 SASEGT. CDR3 loop: CASSEGGQGFSAFF. The DNA of the CDR3 is TGTGCCAGCAGTGAAGGGGGACAGGGCTTCAGCGCTTTCTTT.

This clone has just one count. The rearrangement joins TRBV15 to TRBJ2-7; TRBD1 agrees at 9 bases. Germline CDR1 and CDR2: LNHNV and YYDKDF (reference sequence). The CDR3 extends over 17 amino acids. J gave up 5 bases and V 0 bases, and 11 bases lay outside the gene matches. CDR3 residues: CATSRDLWDRVINEQYF. The CDR3 coding sequence is TGTGCCACCAGCAGAGATCTTTGGGACAGGGTAATCAACGAGCAGTACTTC.

V is TRBV29-1 and J is TRBJ2-5; 7 bases line up with TRBD2. Germline-derived CDR1 and CDR2 are SQVTM and ANQGSEA. V was clipped by 8 bases and J by 4 bases; unmatched bases: 13. The CDR3 is 14 residues long. The CDR3 region has the DNA TGCAGCCTCGTACTCGCGGGAGAGGGAGAGACCCAGTACTTC. Translated, it gives CSLVLAGEGETQYF.